The 9 T cell receptor beta chains listed next were all sequenced from one sample in a study of blood T cell repertoires in COVID-19. Sequencing was performed with immunoSEQ multiplex PCR; in TCRdb, only in-frame clones are kept and a portion is missing. Altogether fewer than 350,000 clones are present, approximately 88% being singletons, with the ten largest covering 1.5% to 2%. The sample was peripheral blood. The receptors stem from a woman younger than 45 with COVID-19, enrolled during active disease.

In the case of this clone: This CDR3 is also generated by other DNA sequences in the sample. The chain links TRBV11-3 to TRBJ2-7, with 8 bases lining up with TRBD1. Losses at the gene ends were 2 bases for V and 4 bases for J; bases not matched to a gene: 7. The CDR3 spans 15 residues. Germline V lookup: CDR1 SGHNT, CDR2 YENEEA. This chain's CDR3 is CASSLRDRGSYEQYF. The CDR3, as DNA: TGTGCCAGCAGCTTACGAGACAGGGGATCGTACGAGCAGTACTTC.

Comment on this clone: The sample holds other DNA sequences that translate to the same CDR3. The genes are TRBV6-1 and TRBJ1-6; D not resolved. The V and J ends lost 3 bases and 0 bases respectively, with 9 bases between them. There are 16 residues in the CDR3. The germline CDR1 and CDR2 sequences are MNHNS and SASEGT. This chain's CDR3 is CASSDRRSSYNSPLHF. In DNA, the CDR3 is TGTGCCAGCAGTGATAGACGGAGCTCCTATAATTCACCCCTCCACTTT.

In DNA, the CDR3 is TGTGCCAGCAGCTTAGGGGCCCTCAAGCAAGAGACCCAGTACTTC. It yields the protein CASSLGALKQETQYF. This chain joins TRBV11-2 and TRBJ2-5, with D hard to call. V was clipped by 1 base and J by 2 bases, with 11 bases between them. CDR3 length equals 15 residues. Germline values: CDR1 SGHAT, CDR2 FQNNGV.

CDR3 region: CASGAGSTDTQYF. CDR3 coding DNA: TGTGCCTCTGGGGCAGGAAGCACAGATACGCAGTATTTT. V is TRBV19 and J is TRBJ2-3; tentative D call: TRBD1 (5 bases). In germline, CDR1 is LNHDA, CDR2 SQIVND (reference sequence). The ends were cut back, 11 bases at V and 0 bases at J, with 12 bases in the middle. The CDR3 is 13 amino acids. Supplemented by reference TRBV19 and TRBJ2-3, the full variable domain reads DGGITQSPKYLFRKEGQNVTLSCEQNLNHDAMYWYRQDPGQGLRLIYYSQIVNDFQKGDIAEGYSVSREKKESFPLTVTSAQKNPTAFYLCASGAGSTDTQYFGPGTRLTVL.

This chain joins TRBV18 and TRBJ1-5; D may be TRBD1 (6 bases). The germline V gene has CDR1 KGHSH and CDR2 LQKENI. V was trimmed by 3 bases and J by 0 bases, leaving 15 bases between them. This CDR3 is built from 17 residues. The CDR3 region is CASSPDGGDYSNQPQHF. In DNA form, the CDR3 reads TGTGCCAGCTCACCGGATGGGGGCGATTATAGCAATCAGCCCCAGCATTTT.

This chain connects TRBV5-8 to TRBJ2-2; a weak D match, TRBD2 (5 bases). Germline V CDR1 and CDR2: SGHTS, YDEGEE. Trimming left V 5 bases short and J 0 bases short, with 11 bases between. The CDR3 spans 15 residues. The CDR3: CASRGQRANTGELFF. CDR3 coding DNA: TGTGCCAGCAGGGGCCAGAGGGCGAACACCGGGGAGCTGTTTTTT. The full variable domain, with the rest looked up from reference TRBV5-8 and TRBJ2-2, is EAGVTQSPTHLIKTRGQQATLRCSPISGHTSVYWYQQALGLGLQFLLWYDEGEERNRGNFPPRFSGRQFPNYSSELNVNALELEDSALYLCASRGQRANTGELFFGEGSRLTVL.

This chain connects TRBV29-1 to TRBJ1-1; possible D gene TRBD1, 6 bases. Per the germline V gene, CDR1 is SQVTM and CDR2 is ANQGSEA. V lost 3 bases and J lost 5, with 10 bases in between. There are 12 residues in the CDR3. CDR3: CSVDRGGTEAFF. The CDR3 DNA is TGCAGCGTTGATAGGGGGGGGACTGAAGCTTTCTTT.

The V call is TRBV6-1, the J call TRBJ2-3; no clear D gene. Per germline, CDR1 MNHNS and CDR2 SASEGT. Trimming took 2 bases from V and 6 from J, leaving 6 bases between them. This CDR3 is 12 amino acids long. CDR3 nucleotides: TGTGCCAGCAGTGAACATGTGGATACGCAGTATTTT. Its translation: CASSEHVDTQYF.

The chain has TRBV27 and TRBJ1-5, with TRBD1 as a possible D gene (5 bases). The germline V gene has CDR1 MNHEY and CDR2 SMNVEV (reference sequence). The CDR3 has 15 amino acids. V lost 2 bases, J lost 0 bases, and 8 bases lay in between. The CDR3 here is CASSLATDSNQPQHF. The DNA for the CDR3 is TGTGCCAGCAGTTTAGCGACAGATAGCAATCAGCCCCAGCATTTT.